This TCR beta chain was profiled in a study of blood T cell repertoires in COVID-19. Study overall: Sites across the United States, Italy and Spain contributed samples from acute and convalescent COVID-19. Sample material is recorded as cDNA or gDNA derived from T cells, B-cell-depleted T cells, or PBMCs.

Per the study methods: It was from reference gene primer amplification that nucleated cell counts were estimated. The table came from immunoSEQ multiplex PCR; TCRdb's copy has only in-frame clones and leaves some out. V and J calls and clone size are as listed in that table; D and trimming were resolved from the DNA. The sample yields 300,000 or so clones, 85% to 90% seen once. Unmatched junction bases numbered 4, after V lost 4 bases and J lost 1 base. The CDR3 runs 16 residues. CDR1 MNHEY and CDR2 SMNVEV come from the germline V gene (reference sequence). V gene TRBV27 combines with J gene TRBJ1-5; 10 bases match TRBD1. The source material was peripheral blood. This clonotype was obtained from a woman aged 40 to 50 with acute or convalescent COVID-19. The CDR3 region is CASSSGTGASNQPQHF. The CDR3 nucleotides read TGTGCCAGCAGTTCTGGGACAGGGGCAAGCAATCAGCCCCAGCATTTT.